These T cell receptor beta chains were read from a single sample in a study of T cells in Graves' hyperthyroidism and ophthalmopathy. Each CDR3 protein gets one entry after TCRdb re-called the multiplex PCR reads with MiXCR. Among about 520,000 distinct CDR3 sequences listed, less than 25% were seen once. The sample taken for sequencing was blood. The receptor source for this set is a woman aged 25 to 39 with Graves' ophthalmopathy. The CDR3 runs from the conserved cysteine through the conserved F or W. Fields, in order: CDR3 DNA, CDR3 protein, V gene, J gene, clone size, D gene. A D gene is named only where the DNA matches it firmly. Not all rows give a size; the values are once, few, many and, for expanded clones, a class.

CDR3 DNA: TGTGCCATCAGTGAGAGGACCGGGACAGGGAATGGCTACACCTTC
CDR3 protein: CAISERTGTGNGYTF
V gene: TRBV10-3
J gene: TRBJ1-2
clone size: few
D gene: TRBD1

CDR3 DNA: TGTGCCAGCAGTTTTATCGGGAGAACAGATACGCAGTGTTTT
CDR3 protein: CASSFIGRTDTQCF
V gene: TRBV12-3/TRBV12-4
J gene: TRBJ2-3
clone size: many
D gene: NA

CDR3 DNA: TGTGCCAGCACCGAGGGAGTGGTACAGGGAGCCTATGGCTACACCTTC
CDR3 protein: CASTEGVVQGAYGYTF
V gene: TRBV11-1
J gene: TRBJ1-2
clone size: many
D gene: NA

CDR3 DNA: TGTGCCAGCAGCTCGACGGAGCAGTACTTC
CDR3 protein: CASSSTEQYF
V gene: TRBV7-8
J gene: TRBJ2-7
clone size: once
D gene: NA

CDR3 DNA: TGTGCCAGCAGGGGGGCCTTGAACACCGGGGAGCTGTTTTTT
CDR3 protein: CASRGALNTGELFF
V gene: TRBV6-1
J gene: TRBJ2-2
clone size: many
D gene: NA

CDR3 DNA: TGTGCCAGCAGCTTGGAGTATAACTATGGCTACACCTTC
CDR3 protein: CASSLEYNYGYTF
V gene: TRBV5-4
J gene: TRBJ1-2
clone size: NA
D gene: NA

CDR3 DNA: TGTGCCAGCAGTTACTCGTCCGGAAACTACGAGCAGTACTTC
CDR3 protein: CASSYSSGNYEQYF
V gene: TRBV6-5
J gene: TRBJ2-7
clone size: many
D gene: NA

CDR3 DNA: TGTGCCAGCACCGGGACAGTAGTAAATGGCTACACCTTC
CDR3 protein: CASTGTVVNGYTF
V gene: TRBV12-3/TRBV12-4
J gene: TRBJ1-2
clone size: many
D gene: TRBD1

CDR3 DNA: TGTGCCAGCAGCTTAGGTGGCGGTAGGGGGGAAGGAATTGGAAACACCATATATTTT
CDR3 protein: CASSLGGGRGEGIGNTIYF
V gene: TRBV11-2
J gene: TRBJ1-3
clone size: NA
D gene: NA

CDR3 DNA: TGTGCCAGCAGCTCGGCAGGGGGCACAGAGACCCAGTACTTC
CDR3 protein: CASSSAGGTETQYF
V gene: TRBV7-9
J gene: TRBJ2-5
clone size: many
D gene: TRBD1

CDR3 DNA: TGTGCCAGCAGGCCCAGTGGAGGGAGTCAAGGGCAGCCCCAGCATTTT
CDR3 protein: CASRPSGGSQGQPQHF
V gene: TRBV6-2/TRBV6-3
J gene: TRBJ1-5
clone size: many
D gene: NA

CDR3 DNA: TGTGCCAGCAGCTCCCAGCAGGCCGAAGCTTTCTTT
CDR3 protein: CASSSQQAEAFF
V gene: TRBV7-8
J gene: TRBJ1-1
clone size: NA
D gene: NA

CDR3 DNA: TGTGCCAGCGGGGTCCTCTTCGAGCAGTACTTC
CDR3 protein: CASGVLFEQYF
V gene: TRBV12-3/TRBV12-4
J gene: TRBJ2-7
clone size: NA
D gene: NA

CDR3 DNA: TGCAGTGCTCCTAAGGTGGGGACAGAATCGTATGGCTACACCTTC
CDR3 protein: CSAPKVGTESYGYTF
V gene: TRBV20-1
J gene: TRBJ1-2
clone size: NA
D gene: TRBD1

CDR3 DNA: TGTGCCATCAGAAAGTCGGTAATGGAAGTGAACACTGAAGCTTTCTTT
CDR3 protein: CAIRKSVMEVNTEAFF
V gene: TRBV10-3
J gene: TRBJ1-1
clone size: NA
D gene: NA

CDR3 DNA: TGTGCCAGCAGCCCAAACACGGGTACCCTCACGAGGGAAGCTTTCTTT
CDR3 protein: CASSPNTGTLTREAFF
V gene: TRBV27
J gene: TRBJ1-1
clone size: many
D gene: NA

CDR3 DNA: TGTGCCAGCAGCGAGGGGCCGGGAGAGACCCAGTACTTC
CDR3 protein: CASSEGPGETQYF
V gene: TRBV9
J gene: TRBJ2-5
clone size: NA
D gene: NA

CDR3 DNA: TGCGCCAGCAGCTTGGGACAGGGGGGGGATCAGCCCCAGCATTTT
CDR3 protein: CASSLGQGGDQPQHF
V gene: TRBV5-1
J gene: TRBJ1-5
clone size: NA
D gene: TRBD1

CDR3 DNA: TGTGCCAGCTCACCGACACGGACAGGGGAGTTTAGTCAGCCCCAGCATTTT
CDR3 protein: CASSPTRTGEFSQPQHF
V gene: TRBV18
J gene: TRBJ1-5
clone size: NA
D gene: TRBD1

CDR3 DNA: TGTGCCAGTTCCCCTCGGGGGGTATTGGTGAACACTGAAGCTTTCTTT
CDR3 protein: CASSPRGVLVNTEAFF
V gene: TRBV19
J gene: TRBJ1-1
clone size: once
D gene: NA

CDR3 DNA: TGCGCCAGCAGCCAAGATCCTAACCCCTATAGCAATCAGCCCCAGCATTTT
CDR3 protein: CASSQDPNPYSNQPQHF
V gene: TRBV4-3
J gene: TRBJ1-5
clone size: few
D gene: NA

CDR3 DNA: TGTGCTAGTGGTTTGGAGGACAGAGGCGAGCAGTACTTC
CDR3 protein: CASGLEDRGEQYF
V gene: TRBV12-5
J gene: TRBJ2-7
clone size: many
D gene: NA